This T cell receptor (beta chain) is from a study of CD8 T cells in ankylosing spondylitis. By quantitative 5'-RACE with molecular barcodes, the TCR beta libraries were made. TCRdb redid the calling of the 5' RACE reads with MiXCR, one entry per CDR3 protein. Here the sample spans some 250,000 distinct CDR3 sequences, around 7.8% being singletons. About this clonotype: Its antigen is not identified. A read error may be the cause here, since a much bigger clone is one base away.

V trimming: 6 bases; J trimming: 2 bases; junction bases outside the gene matches: 7. Germline V gives CDR1 WSHSY, CDR2 SAAADI. This CDR3 is built from 15 residues. Study-level results: Reactive arthritis synovial fluid and blood previously showed some of these motif variants.

The gene calls are TRBV10-2 and TRBJ2-3, with 8 nucleotides matching TRBD1. The sequence came from a male donor with ankylosing spondylitis or in good health (not recorded which). Material: blood, either unsorted or a sorted T cell fraction (not recorded which). CDR3 residues: CASRKGTGDTDTQYF. In DNA, the CDR3 is TGCGCCAGCAGGAAAGGGACAGGCGACACAGATACGCAGTATTTT.